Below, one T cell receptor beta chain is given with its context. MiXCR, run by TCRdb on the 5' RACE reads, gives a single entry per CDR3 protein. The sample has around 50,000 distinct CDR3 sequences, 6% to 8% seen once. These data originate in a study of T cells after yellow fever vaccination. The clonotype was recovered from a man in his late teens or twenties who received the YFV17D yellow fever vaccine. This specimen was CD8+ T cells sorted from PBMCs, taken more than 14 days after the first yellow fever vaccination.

The CDR3 sequence: CASSLGTGGLYEQYV. The CDR3, as DNA: TGCGCCAGCAGCTTGGGGACAGGGGGACTCTACGAGCAGTACGTC. The gene calls are TRBV5-1 and TRBJ2-7; TRBD1 matches at 10 bases. The CDR3 totals 15 residues. Trimming removed 0 bases from V and 3 bases from J; junction bases left unmatched: 3. Germline-derived CDR1 and CDR2 are SGHRS and YFSETQ.